Shown below are 25 T cell receptor beta chains from a single sample sequenced in a study of Siglec-9 on CD8 T cells in melanoma. Only in-frame clones appear in the TCRdb table, and some are missing; sequencing was by immunoSEQ multiplex PCR. The repertoire has about 30,000 clones, around three quarters of them found once; the top ten carry nearly 6%. Sequencing used Siglec-9- CD8+ T cells sorted from blood. Receptor source: a human donor in good health.

On this clone itself: The junction and the germline gene differ at one end; a read error may be behind it. The rearrangement joins TRBV7-8 to TRBJ1-1; a weak D match, TRBD1 (6 bases). Germline CDR1 and CDR2: SGHVS and FQNEAQ. The CDR3 is 13 amino acids. The CDR3 loop reads CASSLDRGAEAFF. CDR3 DNA: TGTGCCAGCAGCTTAGATCGGGGGGCTGAGGCTTTCTTT.

This clone was seen just once. The CDR3 region has the DNA TGTGCCAGCAGCCTGCTAGGGGATCAGTTCTTC. Translated: CASSLLGDQFF. The chain joins TRBV6-5 to TRBJ2-1, with a tentative D call TRBD1 (5 bases). V was shortened by 6 bases and J by 13 bases, with 13 bases between the two germline ends. The CDR3 runs 11 residues. Germline values: CDR1 MNHEY, CDR2 SVGAGI.

The J gene is TRBJ1-2, the V gene TRBV9, with D tentatively TRBD1 (6 bases). The V end lost 3 bases, the J end lost 0 bases, and 18 bases lay between the germline ends. Germline V lookup: CDR1 SGDLS, CDR2 YYNGEE. The CDR3 has 17 residues. CDR3 loop: CASSGGGQGIANYGYTF. The CDR3 DNA is TGTGCCAGCAGCGGAGGGGGACAAGGGATCGCTAACTATGGCTACACCTTC.

The rearrangement joins TRBV27 to TRBJ2-1, with a tentative D call TRBD1 (6 bases). This CDR3 contains 14 residues. Germline loops: CDR1 MNHEY, CDR2 SMNVEV (reference sequence). The V end lost 7 bases, the J end lost 8 bases, and 18 bases lay between the germline ends. The DNA of the CDR3 is TGTGCCAGCAAGGTCCAGGGGCCTTTCCATGAGCAGTTCTTC. Its protein product is CASKVQGPFHEQFF.

The chain links TRBV7-9 to TRBJ1-1; tentative D call: TRBD1 (6 bases). Germline values: CDR1 SEHNR, CDR2 FQNEAQ (reference sequence). The CDR3 has 15 amino acids. Trimming pared 6 bases from V and 1 base from J, leaving 15 bases between. The CDR3 is CASREGTGANTEAFF. The DNA of the CDR3 is TGTGCCAGCAGAGAAGGTACGGGGGCGAACACTGAAGCTTTCTTT.

The J gene is TRBJ2-1, the V gene TRBV5-1; 14 nucleotides match TRBD2. J was trimmed by 5 bases and V by 7 bases; bases with no gene match: 11. CDR1 is SGHRS and CDR2 is YFSETQ in the germline V gene. The CDR3 covers 17 residues. CDR3 sequence reads: CASAPLGLAGVNNEQFF. CDR3 DNA sequence: TGCGCCAGCGCGCCCCTGGGACTAGCGGGAGTTAACAATGAGCAGTTCTTC.

The chain joins TRBV29-1 to TRBJ1-3; 7 bases align to TRBD1. The CDR3 sequence is 15 residues long. V was pared by 8 bases and J by 0 bases, with 10 bases of the junction left unmatched. Looked up from germline, CDR1 is SQVTM and CDR2 is ANQGSEA. CDR3 nucleotides: TGCAGCCCCGGACAGGCCACCGCCTCTGGAAACACCATATATTTT. Residues: CSPGQATASGNTIYF.

The count of this clone is one. The chain couples TRBV5-1 to TRBJ1-2; 8 nucleotides align to TRBD1. Germline lookup yields CDR1 SGHRS and CDR2 YFSETQ. There are 14 residues in the CDR3. After removal of 0 bases from V and 2 bases from J, the junction contained 0 bases not matched to a gene. As DNA, the CDR3 is TGCGCCAGCAGCTTGGACAGGGGGAACTATGGCTACACCTTC. The encoded protein is CASSLDRGNYGYTF.

V is TRBV7-8 and J is TRBJ2-1, with D perhaps TRBD2 (6 bases). The CDR3 sequence is 15 residues long. V was cut by 5 bases and J by 0 bases, with 11 bases left in between. In germline, CDR1 is SGHVS, CDR2 FQNEAQ. CDR3 amino acids: CASSDSGSSYNEQFF. The CDR3 DNA sequence: TGTGCCAGCAGCGATAGCGGTTCCTCCTACAATGAGCAGTTCTTC.

V and J are TRBV12-5 and TRBJ2-5, with D possibly TRBD1 on 5 matching bases. Deletions cut 1 base from V and 5 bases from J, with 8 bases between. Looked up from germline, CDR1 is LGHNT and CDR2 is FRNRAP. The CDR3 has 13 residues. The CDR3 reads CASGLGGSETQYF. In DNA form, the CDR3 reads TGTGCTAGTGGTTTGGGGGGCTCGGAGACCCAGTACTTC.

The V call is TRBV19, the J call TRBJ1-1; D perhaps matches TRBD1 (5 bases). Germline loops: CDR1 LNHDA, CDR2 SQIVND (reference sequence). The CDR3 extends over 15 amino acids. V lost 8 bases to trimming and J lost 6 bases, with 22 bases between them. The chain's CDR3 is CASLYIGGGNAEAFF. The DNA of the CDR3 is TGTGCCAGTCTATATATTGGGGGGGGAAACGCTGAAGCTTTCTTT.

This rearrangement joins TRBV6-5 to TRBJ2-1, with 13 nucleotides matching TRBD2. V trimming: 2 bases; J trimming: 7 bases; junction bases outside the gene matches: 2. The CDR3 contains 15 residues. Per germline, CDR1 MNHEY and CDR2 SVGAGI. The CDR3 DNA reads as TGTGCCAGCAGTTACGGACTAGCGGGAGTTAATGAGCAGTTCTTC. It codes for CASSYGLAGVNEQFF.

V gene TRBV14 combines with J gene TRBJ2-7; D not resolved. The CDR3 consists of 12 residues. Germline CDR1 is SGHDN and CDR2 is FVKESK. V was clipped by 6 bases and J by 5 bases, with 11 bases between them. CDR3 coding DNA: TGTGCCAGCAGTCATACTCGCGACGAGCAGTACTTC. Encoded protein: CASSHTRDEQYF. The entire variable domain, with the rest obtained from reference TRBV14 and TRBJ2-7, is as follows: EAGVTQFPSHSVIEKGQTVTLRCDPISGHDNLYWYRRVMGKEIKFLLHFVKESKQDESGMPNNRFLAERTGGTYSTLKVQPAELEDSGVYFCASSHTRDEQYFGPGTRLTVT.

This clone was found once. The rearrangement joins TRBV4-2 to TRBJ2-7; D gene unclear. The CDR3 is made up of 15 amino acids. Germline CDR1 and CDR2: LGHNA and YNFKEQ. Trimming pared 0 bases from V and 0 bases from J, leaving 9 bases between. The CDR3 spells CASSQDGSSSYEQYV. In DNA, the CDR3 is TGTGCCAGCAGCCAAGATGGATCTAGCTCCTACGAGCAGTACGTC.

DNA for the CDR3: TGCGCCAGCAGCTTGGGTATCATGAACACTGAAGCTTTCTTT. Amino acids: CASSLGIMNTEAFF. This sequence joins TRBV5-1 and TRBJ1-1; D not resolved. The length of the CDR3 is 14 residues. The germline V and J ends were trimmed by 0 bases and 0 bases, with 6 bases remaining between them. CDR1 and CDR2 (germline): SGHRS, YFSETQ.

By frequency in the sample, this clone is medium-sized. The genes are TRBV19 and TRBJ1-1; a possible D gene is TRBD1 (5 bases). Looked up from germline, CDR1 is LNHDA and CDR2 is SQIVND (reference sequence). The V end was cut by 2 bases, the J end by 9 bases, with 7 bases between. The CDR3 runs to 11 residues. CDR3 DNA sequence: TGTGCCAGTAGTATATACAGGCAAGCTTTCTTT. It encodes CASSIYRQAFF.

The rearrangement joins TRBV6-1 to TRBJ2-7, with 7 bases fitting TRBD1. The CDR3 length is 14 residues. Germline values: CDR1 MNHNS, CDR2 SASEGT. V was clipped by 5 bases and J by 3 bases; unmatched bases: 7. In DNA form, the CDR3 reads TGTGCCAGCAGTTGGGGGACAGCTGACTACGAGCAGTACTTC. It yields the protein CASSWGTADYEQYF.

This clone was found a few times. At one boundary the junction diverges from the germline segment, which might be a read error. The rearrangement links TRBV5-4 to TRBJ1-2; 7 nucleotides agree with TRBD1. This CDR3 has 11 amino acids. CDR1 and CDR2 from the germline V gene are SGHNT and YYREEE (reference sequence). In DNA form, the CDR3 reads TGTGCCAGCAGCTCGGGACAGTTTGGCGCCTTC. Translated: CASSSGQFGAF.

V usage is TRBV4-1 and J usage is TRBJ1-1, with D maybe TRBD1 (5 bases). The germline V gene encodes CDR1 MGHRA and CDR2 YSYEKL. This CDR3 has 14 residues. Trimming shortened V by 0 bases and J by 5 bases, and 10 bases separated the two germline ends. DNA of the CDR3: TGCGCCAGCAGCCAAGACAGGGTAGGTACTGAAGCTTTCTTT. The encoded protein is CASSQDRVGTEAFF.

The chain's CDR3 is CASTSGGLGYEQYF. In DNA, the CDR3 is TGTGCCAGCACCTCCGGGGGTTTAGGGTACGAGCAGTACTTC. V and J are TRBV6-5 and TRBJ2-7; perhaps TRBD2 as D (6 bases). Germline V CDR1 and CDR2: MNHEY, SVGAGI. This CDR3 is 14 amino acids long. Deletions cut 7 bases from V and 4 bases from J, with 17 bases between.

This chain joins TRBV6-1 and TRBJ2-6; D unresolved. This CDR3 spans 15 amino acids. The germline V gene encodes CDR1 MNHNS and CDR2 SASEGT. V shed 2 bases and J shed 4 bases, with 9 bases lying between them. The CDR3, as DNA: TGTGCCAGCAGTGAAAATGTTTTGGGGGCCAACGTCCTGACTTTC. The encoded protein is CASSENVLGANVLTF.

As regards this clone: Other DNA sequences in this specimen translate into the identical CDR3. The chain couples TRBV27 to TRBJ2-7; perhaps D is TRBD1 or TRBD2 (6 bases each). The germline V gene encodes CDR1 MNHEY and CDR2 SMNVEV (reference sequence). The CDR3 contains 14 residues. The V gene lost 3 bases and the J gene lost 0 bases, with 9 bases spanning the gap. The CDR3 nucleotides read TGTGCCAGCAGTTTCGGGGGCAGCTCCTACGAGCAGTACTTC. This translates into CASSFGGSSYEQYF.

The chain joins TRBV25-1 to TRBJ2-3; 12 nucleotides line up with TRBD2. The CDR3 is made up of 14 amino acids. Per germline, CDR1 MGHDK and CDR2 SYGVNS. With V trimmed by 7 bases and J by 3 bases, 2 bases remained unmatched. The CDR3 region has the DNA TGTGCCAGCAATCTAGCGGGGGGGACAGATACGCAGTATTTT. Translated, it gives CASNLAGGTDTQYF.

Only a few counts were recorded for this clone. V usage is TRBV10-3 and J usage is TRBJ1-2, with D tentatively TRBD1 (5 bases). CDR1 is ENHRY and CDR2 is SYGVKD in the germline V gene. The CDR3 is made up of 14 amino acids. Between the trimmed V and J ends, which lost 4 bases and 5 bases, there was a span of 14 bases. The CDR3 DNA reads TGTGCCATCAGTGCCAAAATGGACAAATATGGCTACACCTTC. Translated, it gives CAISAKMDKYGYTF.

CDR3 residues: CASSLGTGGNSYEQYF. The CDR3 nucleotides read TGTGCCAGCAGCTTAGGGACAGGGGGTAATTCCTACGAGCAGTACTTC. The gene calls are TRBV7-2 and TRBJ2-7; 10 nucleotides align to TRBD1. Germline CDR1 SGHTA, CDR2 FQGNSA. After removal of 1 base from V and 1 base from J, the junction contained 4 bases not matched to a gene. The CDR3 is made up of 16 amino acids.